The 23 T cell receptor beta chains in this list originate from one sample, sequenced in a study of cytomegalovirus exposure and HLA in healthy donors. The PCR employed 60 Vbeta primers together with 13 Jbeta primers. Clones were read by immunoSEQ multiplex PCR, and TCRdb kept only the in-frame ones, dropping some. The table lists 100,000 to 150,000 clones, roughly four fifths of them singletons. The sequenced material came from PBMCs. The receptor source for this set is a woman in her thirties or forties in good health and CMV-seropositive.

This clone has just one count. This chain joins TRBV19 and TRBJ2-3; maybe TRBD2 (5 bases). Per the germline V gene, CDR1 is LNHDA and CDR2 is SQIVND (reference sequence). The length of the CDR3 is 15 residues. Trimming stripped 2 bases from V and 0 bases from J, with 9 bases between. Here the CDR3 reads CASSIRAVSTDTQYF. The CDR3, as DNA: TGTGCCAGTAGTATACGAGCGGTTAGCACAGATACGCAGTATTTT.

This chain uses TRBV19 with TRBJ1-2; 8 bases are a match to TRBD1. The V and J ends lost 6 bases and 4 bases, in that order; junction bases with no gene match: 10. Germline lookup yields CDR1 LNHDA and CDR2 SQIVND (reference sequence). The CDR3 loop spans 15 amino acids. In nucleotides, the CDR3 is TGTGCCAGTAGGAAGCCAGGGGGCGCCGGCTATGGCTACACCTTC. Amino acids: CASRKPGGAGYGYTF.

This sequence joins TRBV15 and TRBJ2-1; D unclear. The V end lost 1 base, the J end lost 7 bases, and 5 bases lay between the germline ends. In germline, CDR1 is LNHNV, CDR2 YYDKDF (reference sequence). There are 12 residues in the CDR3. Here the CDR3 reads CATSRVVNEQFF. The CDR3 DNA follows: TGTGCCACCAGCAGAGTAGTGAATGAGCAGTTCTTC.

The genes are TRBV6-5 and TRBJ2-2; TRBD2 matches at 8 bases. The length of the CDR3 is 15 residues. From germline, CDR1 is MNHEY and CDR2 SVGAGI. V lost 4 bases to trimming and J lost 5 bases; unmatched junction nucleotides: 6. The CDR3 bases are TGTGCCAGCAGTTGGGGGGCTAGCGGGACCGGGGAGCTGTTTTTT. This codes for CASSWGASGTGELFF.

This clone has a handful of counts. The rearrangement joins TRBV9 to TRBJ2-3; 14 bases fit TRBD2. V lost 0 bases and J lost 3; bases outside the gene matches: 12. The CDR3 length is 20 residues. Germline CDR1 reads SGDLS; CDR2 reads YYNGEE. As DNA, the CDR3 is TGTGCCAGCAGCGTAGGACTAGCGGGAGGGCCTTTGATGAGGACAGATACGCAGTATTTT. Protein: CASSVGLAGGPLMRTDTQYF.

The gene calls are TRBV5-6 and TRBJ2-1; TRBD2 agrees at 12 bases. V lost 2 bases to trimming and J lost 10 bases; unmatched junction nucleotides: 7. This CDR3 is 15 amino acids long. Per the germline V gene, CDR1 is SGHDT and CDR2 is YYEEEE. The CDR3 nucleotides read TGTGCCAGCAGCTTAGAACTAGCGGGAGGCCGAGAGCAGTTCTTC. It is translated as CASSLELAGGREQFF.

There are a few counts of this clone. The chain couples TRBV6-5 to TRBJ1-4, with 8 bases matching TRBD1. With V trimmed by 6 bases and J by 6 bases, 6 bases remained unmatched. The CDR3 has 14 amino acids. CDR1 and CDR2 from the germline V gene are MNHEY and SVGAGI. The CDR3 region is CASRKTGDYEKLFF. Here the CDR3 DNA reads TGTGCCAGCAGGAAGACAGGGGACTATGAAAAACTGTTTTTT.

The rearrangement uses TRBV19 and TRBJ2-7; TRBD2 agrees at 11 bases. The CDR3 sequence is 16 residues long. V was pared by 4 bases and J by 5 bases, with 10 bases of the junction left unmatched. Germline V lookup: CDR1 LNHDA, CDR2 SQIVND (reference sequence). The CDR3 DNA is TGTGCCAGTAGTAAACATCCGACTAGCGGGAACAACGAGCAGTACTTC. It yields the protein CASSKHPTSGNNEQYF. The entire variable domain, with the rest obtained from reference TRBV19 and TRBJ2-7, is as follows: DGGITQSPKYLFRKEGQNVTLSCEQNLNHDAMYWYRQDPGQGLRLIYYSQIVNDFQKGDIAEGYSVSREKKESFPLTVTSAQKNPTAFYLCASSKHPTSGNNEQYFGPGTRLTVT.

This chain joins TRBV5-5 and TRBJ1-2, with 9 nucleotides matching TRBD1. The V segment lost 5 bases and the J segment 3 bases; nucleotides outside the gene matches: 8. Germline-derived CDR1 and CDR2 are SGHKS and YYEKEE (reference sequence). This CDR3 has 15 residues. This chain's CDR3 is CASRSPGQGDYGYTF. The CDR3, as DNA: TGTGCCAGCAGGTCCCCGGGACAGGGTGACTATGGCTACACCTTC.

V usage is TRBV27 and J usage is TRBJ2-3; weak D call: TRBD2 (6 bases). CDR1 MNHEY and CDR2 SMNVEV come from the germline V gene (reference sequence). There are 13 residues in the CDR3. Trimming took off 10 bases at V and 2 bases at J, with 13 bases between the two ends. The CDR3 DNA sequence: TGTGCCACGCTCCGGAGGGACACAGATACGCAGTATTTT. Protein sequence: CATLRRDTDTQYF.

V and J are TRBV4-2 and TRBJ2-1; 7 bases fit TRBD2. Germline V lookup: CDR1 LGHNA, CDR2 YNFKEQ. J was trimmed by 6 bases and V by 1 base; bases with no gene match: 0. This CDR3 spans 13 amino acids. CDR3: CASSQAGGNEQFF. The CDR3 bases are TGTGCCAGCAGCCAAGCGGGAGGCAATGAGCAGTTCTTC.

This chain links TRBV7-6 with TRBJ2-1, with 13 nucleotides matching TRBD2. V dropped 1 base and J dropped 6; count of bases not matched to a gene: 0. The CDR3 covers 15 residues. Germline CDR1 reads SGHVS; CDR2 reads FNYEAQ. The CDR3 here is CASSLGTSGGNEQFF. The CDR3 coding sequence is TGTGCCAGCAGCTTAGGGACTAGCGGGGGCAATGAGCAGTTCTTC.

The V gene is TRBV27, the J gene TRBJ2-4; tentatively, D is TRBD2 (5 bases). The CDR3 sequence is 14 residues long. Per germline, CDR1 MNHEY and CDR2 SMNVEV (reference sequence). Trimming stripped 9 bases from V and 3 bases from J, with 15 bases between. CDR3 residues: CASRKGEVKNIQYF. In DNA form, the CDR3 reads TGTGCCAGTAGAAAGGGAGAAGTCAAAAACATTCAGTACTTC.

The rearrangement uses TRBV5-6 and TRBJ2-7, with D possibly TRBD1 on 5 matching bases. The CDR3 is 13 residues long. The germline gives CDR1 SGHDT, CDR2 YYEEEE. Trimming left V 2 bases short and J 7 bases short, with 13 bases between. Written as DNA, the CDR3 is TGTGCCAGCAGCTTTACTCAGGGTCGGGAGCAGTACTTC. Protein product: CASSFTQGREQYF.

The J gene is TRBJ2-7, the V gene TRBV30, with D possibly matching TRBD1 (5 bases). Germline CDR1 reads GTSNPN; CDR2 reads SVGIG (reference sequence). The V gene lost 5 bases and the J gene lost 8 bases, with 13 bases spanning the gap. This CDR3 is 11 amino acids long. This CDR3 is CAWQEDSQQYF. The CDR3, as DNA: TGTGCCTGGCAAGAAGACAGTCAGCAGTACTTC.

DNA for the CDR3: TGTGCCAGCAGCCACAGGGACAGGGCCACAGATACGCAGTATTTT. This translates into CASSHRDRATDTQYF. The chain combines TRBV7-9 with TRBJ2-3, with TRBD1 identical over 9 bases. The junction had 5 bases not matched to a gene; V was cut back by 5 bases and J by 2 bases. There are 15 residues in the CDR3. Germline V gene data show CDR1 as SEHNR and CDR2 as FQNEAQ (reference sequence).

CDR3 loop: CASSLPLAGGGDEQFF. For the CDR3, the DNA is TGCGCCAGCAGCTTGCCACTAGCGGGAGGTGGGGATGAGCAGTTCTTC. The V call is TRBV5-1, the J call TRBJ2-1, with 12 bases identical to TRBD2. V lost 1 base, J lost 8 bases, and 7 bases stayed unmatched. This CDR3 contains 16 residues. Germline CDR1 and CDR2: SGHRS and YFSETQ.

The table lists this clone with a count of one. The chain couples TRBV7-9 to TRBJ1-4; 7 bases are shared with TRBD1. Germline CDR1 is SEHNR and CDR2 is FQNEAQ (reference sequence). With 5 bases clipped from V and 8 bases from J, the junction kept 11 bases outside the gene matches. The CDR3 contains 15 residues. CDR3 protein: CASSPGQAKGEKLFF. The CDR3, as DNA: TGTGCCAGCAGCCCTGGACAGGCCAAGGGGGAAAAACTGTTTTTT.

The gene calls are TRBV19 and TRBJ2-2; no reliable D call. The V end lost 8 bases, the J end lost 7 bases, and 5 bases lay between the germline ends. The CDR3 runs 10 residues. Germline V CDR1 and CDR2: LNHDA, SQIVND (reference sequence). The CDR3 region is CASYGGELFF. The DNA for the CDR3 is TGTGCCAGTTACGGCGGGGAGCTGTTTTTT.

The gene calls are TRBV7-8 and TRBJ2-5; maybe TRBD2 (5 bases). The last part of the DNA fits TRBJ2-7 better; the J call may be wrong. The CDR3 has 15 amino acids. Germline V gene lookup returns CDR1 SGHVS and CDR2 FQNEAQ. The CDR3 reads CASSLASGNTYEQYF. The CDR3 DNA reads TGTGCCAGCAGCTTAGCGTCCGGGAATACCTACGAGCAGTACTTC.

The V gene is TRBV7-2, the J gene TRBJ2-7; TRBD2 is a possible D gene (5 bases). Trimming left V 0 bases short and J 5 bases short, with 14 bases between. The CDR3 has 15 amino acids. Germline V gives CDR1 SGHTA, CDR2 FQGNSA. The CDR3 DNA follows: TGTGCCAGCAGCTTAGCGTTTGGAGGCCTCAACGAGCAGTACTTC. This translates into CASSLAFGGLNEQYF.

The chain links TRBV5-4 to TRBJ1-1, with 9 bases lining up with TRBD1. This CDR3 has 16 amino acids. V gave up 6 bases and J gave up 2 bases; unmatched junction bases: 11. Germline V lookup: CDR1 SGHNT, CDR2 YYREEE (reference sequence). CDR3 protein: CASNRGPGQGNTEAFF. The DNA of the CDR3 is TGTGCCAGCAACCGGGGGCCGGGACAGGGTAACACTGAAGCTTTCTTT.

The V and J genes are TRBV7-2 and TRBJ2-1, with 11 positions matching TRBD1. V trimming: 5 bases; J trimming: 7 bases; junction bases outside the gene matches: 4. CDR3 size: 14 residues. The germline CDR1 and CDR2 sequences are SGHTA and FQGNSA. The CDR3 coding sequence is TGTGCCAGCAGCCAGGGGACAGGGGGGAATGAGCAGTTCTTC. Protein sequence: CASSQGTGGNEQFF.